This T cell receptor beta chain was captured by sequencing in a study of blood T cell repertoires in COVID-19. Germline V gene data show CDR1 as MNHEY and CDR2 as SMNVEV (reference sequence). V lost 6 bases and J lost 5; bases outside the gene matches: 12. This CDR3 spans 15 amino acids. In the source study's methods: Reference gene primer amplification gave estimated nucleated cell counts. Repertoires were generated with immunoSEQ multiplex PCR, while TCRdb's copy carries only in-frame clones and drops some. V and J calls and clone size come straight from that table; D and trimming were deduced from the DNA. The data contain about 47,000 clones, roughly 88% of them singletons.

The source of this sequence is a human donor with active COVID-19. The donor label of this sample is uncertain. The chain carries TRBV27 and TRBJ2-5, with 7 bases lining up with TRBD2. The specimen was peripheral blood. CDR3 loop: CASRVRSGTGETQYF. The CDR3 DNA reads TGTGCCAGCAGGGTGAGAAGCGGGACGGGGGAGACCCAGTACTTC.